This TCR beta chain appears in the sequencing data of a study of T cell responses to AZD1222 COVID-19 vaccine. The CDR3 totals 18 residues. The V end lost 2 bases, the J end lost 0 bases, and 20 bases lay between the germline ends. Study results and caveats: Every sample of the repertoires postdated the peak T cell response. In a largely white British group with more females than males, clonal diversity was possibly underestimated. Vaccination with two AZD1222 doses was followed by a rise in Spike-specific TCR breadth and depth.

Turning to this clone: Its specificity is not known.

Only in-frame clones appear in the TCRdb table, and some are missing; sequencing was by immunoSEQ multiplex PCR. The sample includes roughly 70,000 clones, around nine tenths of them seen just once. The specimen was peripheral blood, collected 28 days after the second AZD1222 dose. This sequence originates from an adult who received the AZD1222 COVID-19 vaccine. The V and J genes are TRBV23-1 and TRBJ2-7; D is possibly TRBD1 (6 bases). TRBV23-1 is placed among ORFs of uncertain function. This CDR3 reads CASSQKGQVVSSSYEQYF. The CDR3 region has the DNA TGCGCCAGCAGTCAAAAGGGACAAGTCGTATCGAGCTCCTACGAGCAGTACTTC.